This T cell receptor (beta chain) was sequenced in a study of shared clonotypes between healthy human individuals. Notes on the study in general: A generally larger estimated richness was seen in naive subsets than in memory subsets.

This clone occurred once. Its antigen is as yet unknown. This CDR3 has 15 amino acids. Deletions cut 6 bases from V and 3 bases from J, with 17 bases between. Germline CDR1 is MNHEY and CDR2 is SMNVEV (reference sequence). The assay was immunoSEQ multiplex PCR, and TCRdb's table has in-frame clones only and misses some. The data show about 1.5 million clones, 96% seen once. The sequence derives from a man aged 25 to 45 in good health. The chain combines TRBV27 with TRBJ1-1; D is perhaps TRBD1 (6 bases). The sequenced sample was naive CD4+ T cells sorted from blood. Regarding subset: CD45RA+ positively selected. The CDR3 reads CASRPVWGRHTEAFF. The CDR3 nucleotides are TGTGCCAGCAGACCTGTATGGGGGCGGCACACTGAAGCTTTCTTT.